The 8 T cell receptor beta chains below come from one sample, sequenced in a study of regulatory T cells in long-lasting Graves disease. Arm-PCR of CDR3 regions and iRepertoire HTBI primers were used to build TCR beta libraries. TCRdb re-derived calls from the multiplex PCR reads in MiXCR, one entry per CDR3 protein. This table holds around 500,000 distinct CDR3 sequences, 13% found once. Time point denoted: newly diagnosed GD, antithyroid drugs for less than 3 months. There was RNA extracted from PBMCs, and the TCR library was made from it. The data also belong to a second study, concerning T cells in Graves' hyperthyroidism and ophthalmopathy.

The specimen was peripheral blood mononuclear cells (PBMCs), collected at new diagnosis, from a patient treated with antithyroid drugs. The origin of the receptors is a man younger than 40 with Graves disease.

This clonotype came up many times. This rearrangement joins TRBV11-2 to TRBJ2-1, with TRBD2 matching over 10 bases. Germline values: CDR1 SGHAT, CDR2 FQNNGV. V lost 5 bases to trimming and J lost 5 bases; unmatched junction nucleotides: 6. The CDR3 is made up of 15 amino acids. CDR3 DNA: TGTGCCAGCAGCCCCTGGACTAGCGGAGACAATGAGCAGTTCTTC. This encodes CASSPWTSGDNEQFF.

The J gene is TRBJ2-7, the V gene TRBV6-1; D may be TRBD2 (6 bases). CDR1 and CDR2 (germline): MNHNS, SASEGT. The CDR3 loop spans 14 amino acids. Trimming removed 5 bases from V and 3 bases from J, with 14 bases in between. The CDR3 DNA reads as TGTGCCAGCAGTCGCCTCGGGGGAGTCTACGAGCAGTACTTC. Translation gives CASSRLGGVYEQYF.

To note about this clonotype: Here the CDR3 omits its conserved ending phenylalanine or tryptophan, so a read error is the likely source. The chain combines TRBV5-1 with TRBJ2-1, with 7 positions matching TRBD2. The CDR3 covers 16 residues. CDR1 is SGHRS and CDR2 is YFSETQ in the germline V gene. V trimming: 4 bases; J trimming: 2 bases; junction bases outside the gene matches: 9. CDR3 in DNA: TGCGCCAGCAGCGGGAGGGACTCCGGGGCCTACAATGAGCAGTTCTTG. As protein: CASSGRDSGAYNEQFL.

This clonotype occurred many times. This chain joins TRBV27 and TRBJ1-4, with 8 positions matching TRBD1. The V gene end was trimmed by 4 bases and the J gene end by 5 bases; junction bases not matched to a gene: 3. The CDR3 extends over 14 amino acids. Germline CDR1 and CDR2: MNHEY and SMNVEV (reference sequence). The CDR3 is CASSSRTGNEKLFF. CDR3 DNA sequence: TGTGCCAGCAGTTCCCGGACAGGGAATGAAAAACTGTTTTTT.

The sample holds many counts of this clonotype. The chain links TRBV2 to TRBJ2-7; TRBD1 matches at 8 bases. Germline V gives CDR1 SNHLY, CDR2 FYNNEI. This CDR3 contains 18 residues. Trimming at V came to 4 bases and at J to 6 bases, leaving 20 bases not matched to a gene. The CDR3 nucleotides are TGTGCCAGCAGTGCAGGGACAGGCCGGGAAACTAGAGGCGTCGAGCAGTACTTC. Translated, it gives CASSAGTGRETRGVEQYF.

This clonotype was detected many times. The J gene is TRBJ2-1, the V gene TRBV12-3 or TRBV12-4; TRBD1 agrees at 7 bases. J gave up 15 bases and V 10 bases, and 9 bases lay outside the gene matches. The CDR3 loop spans 10 amino acids. CDR3 nucleotides: TGTGCCACCCAGGGGACAGACCTGTTCTTC. Its translation: CATQGTDLFF.

Note on this clonotype: A much larger clone differs by one base, so this may be a read error. The rearrangement uses TRBV10-1 and TRBJ2-7; 9 nucleotides line up with TRBD2. The CDR3 runs 15 residues. CDR1 WNHNN and CDR2 SYGVQD come from the germline V gene (reference sequence). V shed 2 bases and J 5 bases; nucleotides not matched to a gene: 7. DNA of the CDR3: TGCGCCAGCAGTGAGGGGCGGGAGGGCCGCAACGAGCAGTACTTC. Translation: CASSEGREGRNEQYF.

Comment on this clonotype: A much larger clone differs from this one at a single base, so this may be a read error. The chain employs TRBV27 and TRBJ2-3; no clear D gene. Per the germline V gene, CDR1 is MNHEY and CDR2 is SMNVEV (reference sequence). This CDR3 comprises 13 residues. V was trimmed by 0 bases and J by 5 bases, leaving 6 bases between them. This CDR3 is CASSLSARDTQYF. Written as DNA, the CDR3 is TGTGCCAGCAGTTTATCGGCTCGAGATACGCAGTATTTT.